The TCR beta chain described here comes from a study listed by TCRdb under 2016. On this clonotype itself: This clone's antigen is unknown. Qualities for individual bases were not recorded, and no much larger clone is one base off.

The CDR3, cysteine through phenylalanine, is 14 amino acids long. The only DNA kept is the CDR3, 42 bases in frame from the first base. A distance of 14 bases separates the germline ends of V and J, which lose 5 bases and 3 bases respectively. Library preparation was by RT-PCR. The sequencer was an Illumina MiSeq. The public reads were run again by TCRdb, first through fastp at Q25 and then through MiXCR, and only productive beta chains were kept. Identical CDR3 protein sequences are pooled into one entry, listed with their most common genes and DNA. For this sample the table gives 550,000 to 750,000 distinct CDR3 sequences, of which 14% were detected only once. Just over 3.5% of the sample is in the top ten clones.

The receptor was isolated from a female donor in good health, serving as a healthy control. Sequenced sample: memory CD4+ T cells from blood. Recombination connected TRBV12-3 or TRBV12-4 to TRBJ2-7; a tentative D call is TRBD1 (6 bases match). The CDR3 sequence is CASSNSGHRYEQYF. At the DNA level, the sequence is TGTGCCAGCAGTAACTCGGGACACCGCTACGAGCAGTACTTC.